The next 22 T cell receptor beta chains were all read from a single sample in a study of human T cells and chemical hapten exposure. Documented time point: patch test 2, 6 weeks after DPC sensitization. Sample treatment: therapeutic diphenylcyclopropenone sensitization with weekly scalp DPC. TCRdb re-analysed the RACE reads in MiXCR, keeping a single row per CDR3 protein. The data contain tens of thousands of distinct CDR3 sequences, around 7.9% of them singletons. The source was whole blood, collected in connection with sensitization to the hapten diphenylcyclopropenone (DPC). These receptors were taken from a woman between 50 and 59 years old with alopecia areata. Some clones in this sample may be carry-over from other donors' samples.

This clonotype was seen a handful of times. The chain has TRBV28 and TRBJ2-6; D uncertain. The germline CDR1 and CDR2 sequences are MDHEN and SYDVKM. V lost 2 bases, J lost 7 bases, and 12 bases lay in between. The CDR3 extends over 15 amino acids. The CDR3 loop reads CASSLQGLPANVLTF. CDR3 in DNA: TGTGCCAGCAGTTTACAAGGTCTTCCTGCCAACGTCCTGACTTTC.

This clonotype has ten or more counts. The chain has TRBV5-1 and TRBJ2-7; 8 bases match TRBD2. The CDR3 length is 18 residues. From germline, CDR1 is SGHRS and CDR2 YFSETQ. The junction had 15 bases not matched to a gene; V was cut back by 4 bases and J by 0 bases. Here the CDR3 DNA reads TGCGCCAGCAGCCTTAGGGCCGGACTAGCCCTAAGCTCCTACGAGCAGTACTTC. Protein: CASSLRAGLALSSYEQYF. Variable domain in full (rest from reference TRBV5-1 and TRBJ2-7): KAGVTQTPRYLIKTRGQQVTLSCSPISGHRSVSWYQQTPGQGLQFLFEYFSETQRNKGNFPGRFSGRQFSNSRSEMNVSTLELGDSALYLCASSLRAGLALSSYEQYFGPGTRLTVT.

This clonotype was seen a handful of times. The chain has TRBV6-1 and TRBJ1-1, with 7 bases that match TRBD1. CDR3 length: 13 amino acids. The germline CDR1 and CDR2 sequences are MNHNS and SASEGT. V lost 5 bases, J lost 7 bases, and 7 bases stayed unmatched. The CDR3 DNA is TGTGCCAGCAGTATGGAACAGGGGTATGAAGCTTTCTTT. Amino acids: CASSMEQGYEAFF.

This clonotype was observed a few times. V gene TRBV7-3 combines with J gene TRBJ2-1, with D hard to call. Trimming cost V 6 bases and J 5 bases, with 11 bases left between them. From germline, CDR1 is SGHTA and CDR2 FQGTGA. The CDR3 has 13 residues. This chain's CDR3 is CASSIGPNNEQFF. CDR3 in DNA: TGTGCCAGCAGTATAGGGCCTAACAATGAGCAGTTCTTC.

The chain uses TRBV7-2 and TRBJ2-7; 8 bases match TRBD1. V lost 1 base, J lost 3 bases, and 8 bases stayed unmatched. The CDR3 has 16 amino acids. Germline assignment: CDR1 SGHTA and CDR2 FQGNSA. The CDR3 sequence: CASSLEVTGGFYEQYF. Written as DNA, the CDR3 is TGTGCCAGCAGCTTAGAAGTAACAGGGGGGTTCTACGAGCAGTACTTC.

CDR3 bases: TGTGCCAGCAGCAAACGGACAGGGAATCAGCCCCAGCATTTT. This gives the protein CASSKRTGNQPQHF. The chain uses TRBV12-3 or TRBV12-4 and TRBJ1-5, with 8 bases identical to TRBD1. After removal of 6 bases from V and 4 bases from J, the junction contained 5 bases not matched to a gene. The length of the CDR3 is 14 residues.

The chain combines TRBV7-2 with TRBJ2-5; 10 nucleotides line up with TRBD2. The germline V gene has CDR1 SGHTA and CDR2 FQGNSA. Trimming took 1 base from V and 5 from J; bases not matched to a gene: 4. The CDR3 is 15 amino acids. For the CDR3, the DNA is TGTGCCAGCAGCTTAGAAGTAGCGGGAGGTGAGACCCAGTACTTC. Protein sequence: CASSLEVAGGETQYF.

The rearrangement links TRBV7-2 to TRBJ1-5; no clear D gene. CDR1 and CDR2 from the germline V gene are SGHTA and FQGNSA. The CDR3 length is 15 residues. V was cut by 5 bases and J by 2 bases, with 13 bases left in between. CDR3 nucleotides: TGTGCCAGCAGCCCCTCGGGGAGCGGCAATCAGCCCCAGCATTTT. Amino acids: CASSPSGSGNQPQHF.

This clonotype occurred many times. The rearrangement uses TRBV20-1 and TRBJ2-3, with no clear D. The CDR3 has 13 residues. The germline V and J ends were trimmed by 6 bases and 2 bases, with 12 bases remaining between them. Germline V gene lookup returns CDR1 DFQATT and CDR2 SNEGSKA (reference sequence). CDR3 loop: CSARTQATDTQYF. The DNA of the CDR3 is TGCAGTGCGCGTACCCAGGCCACAGATACGCAGTATTTT.

This clonotype was counted ten times or more. This chain joins TRBV15 and TRBJ2-3, with D perhaps TRBD1 (6 bases). The CDR3 is 17 residues long. The V gene's germline CDR1 is LNHNV and CDR2 YYDKDF (reference sequence). The V end was cut by 5 bases, the J end by 4 bases, with 22 bases between. Here the CDR3 reads CATSEHYRVRPADTQYF. The CDR3 DNA reads as TGTGCCACCAGCGAACACTACAGGGTGCGGCCGGCAGATACGCAGTATTTT.

Many counts were recorded for this clonotype. V and J are TRBV29-1 and TRBJ2-3; D gene ambiguous. This CDR3 is built from 13 residues. Trimming left V 5 bases short and J 6 bases short, with 15 bases between. Germline V gene sequence: CDR1 SQVTM, CDR2 ANQGSEA. CDR3 sequence reads: CSVSIDASDTQYF. DNA of the CDR3: TGCAGCGTTAGCATAGACGCCTCGGATACGCAGTATTTT.

A few counts support this clonotype. This chain links TRBV28 with TRBJ1-1, with 10 bases lining up with TRBD1. The CDR3 covers 15 residues. V was clipped by 5 bases and J by 1 base; unmatched bases: 4. Per germline, CDR1 MDHEN and CDR2 SYDVKM. The CDR3 coding sequence is TGTGCCAGCAGTATCTGGGACAGGGGGAACACTGAAGCTTTCTTT. It codes for CASSIWDRGNTEAFF.

This clonotype was found a few times. The chain employs TRBV11-1 and TRBJ1-6; D not resolved. Germline V gene data show CDR1 as SGHAT and CDR2 as FQDESV (reference sequence). Trimming left V 2 bases short and J 8 bases short, with 10 bases between. The CDR3 covers 14 residues. The CDR3: CASSLTGFYSPLHF. The CDR3 region has the DNA TGTGCCAGCAGCTTAACCGGGTTCTATTCACCCCTCCACTTT.

The chain employs TRBV29-1 and TRBJ2-7; tentatively, D is TRBD1 (5 bases). Per the germline V gene, CDR1 is SQVTM and CDR2 is ANQGSEA. CDR3 length equals 13 residues. Trimming cost V 3 bases and J 2 bases, with 11 bases left between them. The CDR3 sequence: CSVEGSGTYEQYF. CDR3 nucleotides: TGCAGCGTTGAGGGTTCAGGGACCTACGAGCAGTACTTC.

The rearrangement links TRBV20-1 to TRBJ2-5; D gene uncertain. V was clipped by 2 bases and J by 2 bases, with 6 bases between them. The CDR3 is made up of 12 amino acids. The germline V gene encodes CDR1 DFQATT and CDR2 SNEGSKA (reference sequence). CDR3 DNA: TGCAGTGCTAGACTAGTACAAGAGACCCAGTACTTC. Encoded protein: CSARLVQETQYF.

This chain links TRBV27 with TRBJ1-2, with a tentative D call TRBD1 (6 bases). V lost 5 bases, J lost 3 bases, and 13 bases lay in between. The CDR3 has 14 amino acids. CDR1 is MNHEY, CDR2 SMNVEV, per germline (reference sequence). CDR3 coding DNA: TGTGCCAGCAGTCCCGGGGGCAAGTACTATGGCTACACCTTC. Translation: CASSPGGKYYGYTF.

This clonotype has a count of ten or more. The chain carries TRBV2 and TRBJ2-7, with D unresolved. Per germline, CDR1 SNHLY and CDR2 FYNNEI. V was cut by 3 bases and J by 7 bases, with 10 bases left in between. The CDR3 covers 12 residues. The CDR3 here is CASSDLWREQYF. The CDR3 nucleotides read TGTGCCAGCAGTGACTTATGGCGGGAGCAGTACTTC.

The sample holds a few counts of this clonotype. This chain links TRBV20-1 with TRBJ1-4; no reliable D call. The CDR3 loop spans 13 amino acids. Germline V gene lookup returns CDR1 DFQATT and CDR2 SNEGSKA (reference sequence). V lost 3 bases to trimming and J lost 8 bases, with 13 bases between them. The CDR3 DNA sequence: TGCAGTGCTAGGCCGGCAATGGGGGAAAAACTGTTTTTT. It is translated as CSARPAMGEKLFF.

This clonotype came up a few times. V is TRBV6-1 and J is TRBJ1-1; 10 bases are a match to TRBD1. After removal of 3 bases from V and 4 bases from J, the junction contained 23 bases not matched to a gene. CDR1 and CDR2 from the germline V gene are MNHNS and SASEGT. The CDR3 length is 21 residues. The CDR3 is CASSDNAPGQGNSHVITEAFF. The CDR3 DNA is TGTGCCAGCAGTGATAACGCTCCGGGACAGGGGAACAGCCACGTTATCACTGAAGCTTTCTTT.

This clonotype was seen ten or more times. V gene TRBV12-3 or TRBV12-4 combines with J gene TRBJ2-7; 7 bases are a match to TRBD2. This CDR3 comprises 15 residues. V was pared by 2 bases and J by 0 bases, with 4 bases of the junction left unmatched. CDR3 nucleotides: TGTGCCAGCAGTTTAATGGGAGGGCCCTCCTACGAGCAGTACTTC. It specifies CASSLMGGPSYEQYF.

This chain joins TRBV25-1 and TRBJ1-1; TRBD1 matches at 8 bases. The germline gives CDR1 MGHDK, CDR2 SYGVNS. The CDR3 length is 12 residues. V trimming: 8 bases; J trimming: 5 bases; junction bases outside the gene matches: 4. The CDR3 sequence: CASAHRGTEAFF. The CDR3 DNA reads as TGTGCCAGCGCCCACAGGGGGACTGAAGCTTTCTTT.

This clonotype was counted between two and nine times. The J gene is TRBJ2-2, the V gene TRBV6-2 or TRBV6-3, with TRBD2 matching 11 bases. Germline CDR1 reads MNHEY; CDR2 reads SVGEGT. This CDR3 contains 16 residues. Trimming cost V 8 bases and J 5 bases; bases outside gene matches: 10. The CDR3: CASGSGRAGKTGELFF. The CDR3 DNA sequence: TGTGCCAGCGGTAGCGGGAGGGCCGGAAAAACCGGGGAGCTGTTTTTT.